A single sample is the source of the 6 T cell receptor beta chains below, sequenced in a study of T-cell reconstitution after alpha-beta-depleted transplantation in children. Unique molecular identifiers were incorporated into the prepared TCRbeta library. TCRdb re-analysed the PCR reads in MiXCR, keeping a single row per CDR3 protein. In the table there are about a million distinct CDR3 sequences, roughly 29% of which are singletons. The source material was PBMCs, mostly from graft donor cells, sampled 360 days after TCRalphabeta/CD19-depleted stem cell transplant. The receptors originated from a boy in the first two years of life who had a stem cell transplant for SCID, so the T cells may come from the graft donor.

This clonotype was counted between two and nine times. This chain uses TRBV27 with TRBJ2-3; D perhaps matches TRBD2 (5 bases). Germline values: CDR1 MNHEY, CDR2 SMNVEV (reference sequence). CDR3 length equals 16 residues. V lost 2 bases to trimming and J lost 1 base, with 13 bases between them. The CDR3 bases are TGTGCCAGCAGTTTAAGCTCGGGGTCGGGCACAGATACGCAGTATTTT. Amino acid sequence: CASSLSSGSGTDTQYF.

This clonotype was counted between two and nine times. The genes are TRBV6-2 or TRBV6-3 and TRBJ2-4; no definite D call. CDR1 is MNHEY and CDR2 is SVGEGT in the germline V gene. The CDR3 covers 17 residues. V dropped 6 bases and J dropped 0 bases, with 18 bases sitting between them. CDR3 DNA: TGTGCCAGCAGCCGAACCCTCCGAACATTAGCCAAAAACATTCAGTACTTC. Translated: CASSRTLRTLAKNIQYF.

CDR3 nucleotide sequence: TGTGCCAGCAGCGTAGGTCGGCGGGACAGCCAAGAGACCCAGTACTTC. Its translation is CASSVGRRDSQETQYF. The rearrangement links TRBV9 to TRBJ2-5; D perhaps matches TRBD1 (7 bases). CDR3 size: 16 residues. V lost 0 bases to trimming and J lost 1 base, with 13 bases between them. Germline V lookup: CDR1 SGDLS, CDR2 YYNGEE.

This chain connects TRBV11-2 to TRBJ2-1, with a tentative D call TRBD1 (7 bases). The V gene's germline CDR1 is SGHAT and CDR2 FQNNGV. The CDR3 length is 14 residues. Trimming removed 3 bases at V and 8 bases at J, with 14 bases between. The CDR3 DNA follows: TGTGCCAGCAGCTTTGAGGAGGGGGCCCATGAGCAGTTCTTC. Translation: CASSFEEGAHEQFF.

This clonotype was detected only a few times. The CDR3 sequence: CASSQDPGGVDTQYF. The CDR3 region has the DNA TGTGCCAGCAGCCAAGATCCCGGGGGAGTAGATACGCAGTATTTT. This chain links TRBV14 with TRBJ2-3, with D possibly matching TRBD2 (6 bases). Germline V gene data show CDR1 as SGHDN and CDR2 as FVKESK. The CDR3 totals 15 residues. Trimming removed 0 bases from V and 5 bases from J, with 12 bases in between. Complete variable domain (other parts from reference TRBV14 and TRBJ2-3): EAGVTQFPSHSVIEKGQTVTLRCDPISGHDNLYWYRRVMGKEIKFLLHFVKESKQDESGMPNNRFLAERTGGTYSTLKVQPAELEDSGVYFCASSQDPGGVDTQYFGPGTRLTVL.

The chain links TRBV12-3 or TRBV12-4 to TRBJ2-1; 9 bases map to TRBD1. V lost 6 bases and J lost 3; bases outside the gene matches: 9. The CDR3 is 16 residues long. CDR3 residues: CASSSDGQGYYNEQFF. CDR3 nucleotide sequence: TGTGCCAGCAGCTCGGACGGACAGGGGTACTACAATGAGCAGTTCTTC.